This entry lists 2 T cell receptor beta chains sequenced from one sample in a study of T cell responses to AZD1222 COVID-19 vaccine. Assay: immunoSEQ multiplex PCR; the TCRdb copy retains only in-frame clones and omits some. The sample holds 100,000 to 150,000 clones, roughly 91% seen once. This material consisted of peripheral blood, taken 28 days after the second AZD1222 dose. These receptors came from an adult who received the AZD1222 COVID-19 vaccine.

CDR3 nucleotides: TGTGCCAGCAGCCAAGATTGGGGGGGAAGAACCGGGGAGCTGTTTTTT. Residues: CASSQDWGGRTGELFF. The chain uses TRBV3-1 (or the pseudogene TRBV3-2) and TRBJ2-2, with TRBD2 matching 7 bases. Germline-derived CDR1 and CDR2 are LGHDT and YNNKEL (reference sequence). Trimming at V came to 0 bases and at J to 5 bases, leaving 6 bases not matched to a gene. This CDR3 has 16 amino acids.

The V call is TRBV19, the J call TRBJ2-7; either TRBD1 or TRBD2 may supply D (5 bases each). From germline, CDR1 is LNHDA and CDR2 SQIVND (reference sequence). The CDR3 is 15 amino acids. Trimming took off 7 bases at V and 1 base at J, with 17 bases between the two ends. CDR3 coding DNA: TGTGCCAGTACCCTAGGGACGGACGGATCCTACGAGCAGTACTTC. Its protein product is CASTLGTDGSYEQYF.